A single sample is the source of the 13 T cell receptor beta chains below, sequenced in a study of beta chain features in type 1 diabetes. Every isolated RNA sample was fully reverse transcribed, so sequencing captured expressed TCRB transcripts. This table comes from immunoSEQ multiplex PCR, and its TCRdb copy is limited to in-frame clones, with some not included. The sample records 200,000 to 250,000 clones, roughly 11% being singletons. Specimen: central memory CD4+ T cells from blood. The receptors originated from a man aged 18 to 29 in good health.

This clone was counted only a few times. In DNA form, the CDR3 reads TGTGCCAGCAGCTCAAATTGGGGGCGAGAGACCCAGTACTTC. Protein sequence: CASSSNWGRETQYF. This rearrangement joins TRBV27 to TRBJ2-5; weak D call: TRBD1 (6 bases). This CDR3 is built from 14 residues. Germline V lookup: CDR1 MNHEY, CDR2 SMNVEV (reference sequence). Between the trimmed V and J ends, which lost 6 bases and 4 bases, there was a span of 15 bases.

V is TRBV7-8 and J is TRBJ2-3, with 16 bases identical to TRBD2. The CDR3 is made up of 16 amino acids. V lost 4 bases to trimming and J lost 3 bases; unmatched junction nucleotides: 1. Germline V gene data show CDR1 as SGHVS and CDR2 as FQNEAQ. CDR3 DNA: TGTGCCAGCAGCTCGGGACTAGCGGGAGGGACAGATACGCAGTATTTT. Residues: CASSSGLAGGTDTQYF. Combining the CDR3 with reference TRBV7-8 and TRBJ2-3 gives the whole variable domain GAGVSQSPRYKVAKRGQDVALRCDPISGHVSLFWYQQALGQGPEFLTYFQNEAQLDKSGLPSDRFFAERPEGSVSTLKIQRTQQEDSAVYLCASSSGLAGGTDTQYFGPGTRLTVL.

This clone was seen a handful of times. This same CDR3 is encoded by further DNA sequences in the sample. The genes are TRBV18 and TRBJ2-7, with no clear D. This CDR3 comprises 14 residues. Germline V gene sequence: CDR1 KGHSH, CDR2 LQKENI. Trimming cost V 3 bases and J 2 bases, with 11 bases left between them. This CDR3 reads CASSPPFTTYEQYF. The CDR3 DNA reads TGTGCCAGCTCACCTCCTTTCACGACCTACGAGCAGTACTTC.

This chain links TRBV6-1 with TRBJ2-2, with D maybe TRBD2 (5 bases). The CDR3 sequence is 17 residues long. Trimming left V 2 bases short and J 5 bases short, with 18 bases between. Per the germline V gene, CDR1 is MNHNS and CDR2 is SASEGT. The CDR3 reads CASSELDSPSATGELFF. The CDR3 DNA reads TGTGCCAGCAGTGAATTGGACTCTCCAAGTGCTACCGGGGAGCTGTTTTTT.

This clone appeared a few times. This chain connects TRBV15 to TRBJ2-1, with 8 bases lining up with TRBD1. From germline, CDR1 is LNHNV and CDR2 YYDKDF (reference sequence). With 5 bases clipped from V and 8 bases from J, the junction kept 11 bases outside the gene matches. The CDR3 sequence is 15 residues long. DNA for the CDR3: TGTGCCACCAGCTCACGCAGGGGGCGCGGAGATGAGCAGTTCTTC. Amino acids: CATSSRRGRGDEQFF.

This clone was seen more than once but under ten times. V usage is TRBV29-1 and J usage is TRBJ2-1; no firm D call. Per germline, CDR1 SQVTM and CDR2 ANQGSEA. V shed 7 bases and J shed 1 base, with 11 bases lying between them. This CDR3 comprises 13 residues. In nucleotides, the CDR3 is TGCAGCGGATGGTTATTTTCCTACAATGAGCAGTTCTTC. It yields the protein CSGWLFSYNEQFF.

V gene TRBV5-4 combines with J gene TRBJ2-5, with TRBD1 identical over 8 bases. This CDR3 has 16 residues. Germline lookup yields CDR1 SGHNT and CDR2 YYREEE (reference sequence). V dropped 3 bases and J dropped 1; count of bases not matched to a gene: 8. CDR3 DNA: TGTGCCAGCAGCTCAGGGGGCGACAGGGTCCAAGAGACCCAGTACTTC. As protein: CASSSGGDRVQETQYF.

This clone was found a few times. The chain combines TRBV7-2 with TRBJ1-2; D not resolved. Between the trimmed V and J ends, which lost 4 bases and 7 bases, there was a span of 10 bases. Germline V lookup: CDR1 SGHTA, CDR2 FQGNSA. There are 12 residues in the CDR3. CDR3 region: CASSSTWGGYTF. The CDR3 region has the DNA TGTGCCAGCAGCTCAACGTGGGGTGGCTACACCTTC. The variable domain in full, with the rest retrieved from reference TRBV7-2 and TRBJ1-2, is GAGVSQSPSNKVTEKGKDVELRCDPISGHTALYWYRQSLGQGLEFLIYFQGNSAPDKSGLPSDRFSAERTGGSVSTLTIQRTQQEDSAVYLCASSSTWGGYTFGSGTRLTVV.

CDR3 protein: CASSFDSSSTDTQYF. The DNA of the CDR3 is TGTGCCAGCAGCTTCGACAGCTCTAGCACAGATACGCAGTATTTT. The chain joins TRBV11-3 to TRBJ2-3; D is possibly TRBD1 (5 bases). The V gene's germline CDR1 is SGHNT and CDR2 YENEEA. V was cut by 3 bases and J by 0 bases, with 10 bases left in between. This CDR3 has 15 residues.

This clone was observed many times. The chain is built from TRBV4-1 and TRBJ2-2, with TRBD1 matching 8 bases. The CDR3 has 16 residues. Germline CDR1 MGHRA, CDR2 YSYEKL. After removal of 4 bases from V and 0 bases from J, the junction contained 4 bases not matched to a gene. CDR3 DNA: TGCGCCAGCAGCCGAGGACAGGGTACGAACACCGGGGAGCTGTTTTTT. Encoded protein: CASSRGQGTNTGELFF.

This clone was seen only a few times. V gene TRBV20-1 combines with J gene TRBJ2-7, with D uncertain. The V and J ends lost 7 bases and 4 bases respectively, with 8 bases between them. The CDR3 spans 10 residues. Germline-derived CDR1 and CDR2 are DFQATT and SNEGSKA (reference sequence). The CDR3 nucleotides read TGCAGTGTCGGCCCTTACGAGCAGTACTTC. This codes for CSVGPYEQYF.

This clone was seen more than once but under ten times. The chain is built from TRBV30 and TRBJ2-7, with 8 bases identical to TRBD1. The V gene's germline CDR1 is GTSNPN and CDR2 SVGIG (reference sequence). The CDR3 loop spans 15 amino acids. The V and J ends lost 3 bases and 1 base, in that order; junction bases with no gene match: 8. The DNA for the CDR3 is TGTGCCTGGAGGCTGACCGGGACAGGTTCCTACGAGCAGTACTTC. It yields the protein CAWRLTGTGSYEQYF.

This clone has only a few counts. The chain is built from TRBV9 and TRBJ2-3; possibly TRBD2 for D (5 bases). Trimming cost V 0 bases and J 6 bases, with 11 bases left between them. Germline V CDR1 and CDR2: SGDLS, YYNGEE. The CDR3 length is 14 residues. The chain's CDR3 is CASSVVSSGDTQYF. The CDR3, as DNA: TGTGCCAGCAGCGTAGTCTCTTCGGGGGATACGCAGTATTTT.